This T cell receptor beta chain comes out of a study of regulatory T cells in long-lasting Graves disease. Time point indicated: persistent/refractory GD, antithyroid drugs over 5 years with positive TRAb. The TCR library was prepared using RNA isolated from PBMCs. Criteria from the American Thyroid Association guidelines were applied to diagnose Graves' disease. About this clonotype: Its antigen is unknown.

Researchers made TCR beta libraries by using iRepertoire HTBI primers and running Arm-PCR on CDR3 regions. TCRdb reanalysed the multiplex PCR reads using MiXCR and keeps one entry per CDR3 protein. The table lists a few hundred thousand distinct CDR3 sequences, 20% to 30% of them singletons, with approximately 28% in the top ten. Study findings and constraints: Among samples with persistent disease, TRBV28, TRBJ1-2 and TRBJ2-5 were favored.

Germline values: CDR1 LNHDA, CDR2 SQIVND (reference sequence). The CDR3 loop spans 14 amino acids. Trimming cost V 8 bases and J 1 base, with 14 bases left between them. Sequencing was performed on peripheral blood mononuclear cells (PBMCs), taken when the disease was refractory, from a patient treated with antithyroid drugs. This sequence joins TRBV19 and TRBJ1-1; D might be TRBD1 (6 bases). The clonotype originates from a female donor with Graves disease. CDR3 in amino acids: CASLRDKWNTEAFF. The CDR3, as DNA: TGTGCCAGTCTACGGGACAAATGGAACACTGAAGCTTTCTTT. The full variable domain, its missing parts supplied by reference TRBV19 and TRBJ1-1, is DGGITQSPKYLFRKEGQNVTLSCEQNLNHDAMYWYRQDPGQGLRLIYYSQIVNDFQKGDIAEGYSVSREKKESFPLTVTSAQKNPTAFYLCASLRDKWNTEAFFGQGTRLTVV.